A selection of T cell receptor beta chains follows, all from one sample in a study of cytomegalovirus exposure and HLA in healthy donors. Sequenced by immunoSEQ multiplex PCR; TCRdb stores in-frame clones only, minus some. The table has 200,000 to 300,000 clones, about 92% seen once. Input material: PBMCs. Every receptor here comes from a woman in her twenties or thirties in good health and CMV-seronegative. Both conserved end residues are part of each CDR3. A D gene is named only where the DNA matches it firmly. Clone sizes are given selectively: once, few, many, or a class where the clone is expanded.

J gene	D gene	V gene	clone size	CDR3 protein	CDR3 DNA
TRBJ2-7	TRBD2	TRBV7-9	once	CASSLAGTSVKEQYF	TGTGCCAGCAGCTTAGCCGGGACTAGCGTTAAGGAGCAGTACTTC
TRBJ2-2	TRBD1	TRBV5-1	NA	CASSFYRGNTGELFF	TGCGCCAGCAGCTTCTACAGGGGAAACACCGGGGAGCTGTTTTTT
TRBJ1-4	TRBD1	TRBV27	once	CASSLNRGRGEKLFF	TGTGCCAGCAGTCTCAACAGGGGTAGAGGTGAAAAACTGTTTTTT
TRBJ2-5	NA	TRBV15	NA	CAVRSSPGETQYF	TGTGCCGTACGATCCTCCCCTGGAGAGACCCAGTACTTC
TRBJ2-3	TRBD2	TRBV28	NA	CASRGPGLGTDTQYF	TGTGCCAGCAGAGGTCCGGGACTAGGAACAGATACGCAGTATTTT
TRBJ2-6	NA	TRBV6-6	NA	CASSLVSGANVLTF	TGTGCCAGCAGTTTGGTCTCTGGGGCCAACGTCCTGACTTTC
TRBJ2-1	NA	TRBV11-3	NA	CASSLIGDGNEQFF	TGTGCCAGCAGCCTAATAGGTGACGGGAATGAGCAGTTCTTC
TRBJ2-4	NA	TRBV28	NA	CASCEGGALAKNIQYF	TGTGCCAGTTGTGAAGGGGGGGCGCTAGCCAAAAACATTCAGTACTTC
TRBJ2-1	TRBD2	TRBV5-4	NA	CASSLAGGRDNEQFF	TGTGCCAGCAGCCTAGCGGGAGGGCGGGACAATGAGCAGTTCTTC
TRBJ2-7	NA	TRBV29-1	NA	CSVVPDSYEQYF	TGCAGCGTTGTTCCAGATTCCTACGAGCAGTACTTC
TRBJ2-3	NA	TRBV4-1	NA	CASRTDIWDTDTQYF	TGCGCCAGCAGAACAGACATCTGGGACACAGATACGCAGTATTTT
TRBJ2-7	NA	TRBV6-1	NA	CASSVTASSYEQYF	TGTGCCAGCAGTGTGACGGCGAGCTCCTACGAGCAGTACTTC
TRBJ2-2	TRBD1	TRBV25-1	NA	CASSEPGQGSTGELFF	TGTGCCAGCAGTGAACCGGGACAGGGGTCCACCGGGGAGCTGTTTTTT
TRBJ2-1	NA	TRBV2	NA	CASSVNYGGSEQFF	TGTGCCAGCAGTGTTAACTATGGTGGGAGTGAGCAGTTCTTC
TRBJ2-1	TRBD2	TRBV6-1	once	CASSELAGGGYNEQFF	TGTGCCAGCAGTGAACTAGCGGGAGGAGGCTACAATGAGCAGTTCTTC
TRBJ2-3	TRBD1	TRBV29-1	NA	CSVERGTGHTDTQYF	TGCAGCGTTGAAAGGGGGACAGGGCACACAGATACGCAGTATTTT